This TCR beta chain was observed in a study of cytomegalovirus exposure and HLA in healthy donors. Germline CDR1 SGHTA, CDR2 FQGNSA. V was trimmed by 6 bases and J by 1 base, leaving 19 bases between them. This CDR3 has 16 amino acids. Primers for the PCR totalled 60 Vbeta and 13 Jbeta. The table came from immunoSEQ multiplex PCR; TCRdb's copy has only in-frame clones and leaves some out. The sample carries around 200,000 clones, under 85% recorded once. The sequenced sample was PBMCs. The receptor was isolated from a young woman in good health and CMV-seronegative. This rearrangement joins TRBV7-2 to TRBJ2-7; D unclear. CDR3 in DNA: TGTGCCAGCAGTTCATCTCCGCGGTCCGGTTCCTACGAGCAGTACTTC. Amino acids: CASSSSPRSGSYEQYF.